Following are 25 T cell receptor beta chains from one sample sequenced in a study of long-term antiretroviral therapy in people with HIV. Version v3.0 of the immunoSEQ assay ran at survey level. Repertoires were generated with immunoSEQ multiplex PCR, while TCRdb's copy carries only in-frame clones and drops some. The table includes approximately 29,000 clones, roughly 85% detected once. The specimen comprised unsorted PBMCs, sampled 1.1 years after starting antiretroviral therapy. The source of these receptors is a man aged 18 to 30 with HIV.

The count of this clone is one. The chain joins TRBV23-1 to TRBJ2-1; D gene unclear. TRBV23-1 is an ORF for which the function is uncertain. Trimming shortened V by 4 bases and J by 6 bases, and 13 bases separated the two germline ends. This CDR3 has 14 residues. The CDR3 here is CASSLRWPVNEQFF. CDR3 coding DNA: TGCGCCAGCAGTCTGAGGTGGCCAGTCAATGAGCAGTTCTTC.

This clone turned up a few times. This chain links TRBV7-2 with TRBJ1-4; TRBD1 matches 7 bases. The CDR3 consists of 13 residues. The germline V gene encodes CDR1 SGHTA and CDR2 FQGNSA. The trim removed 6 bases at V and 8 bases at J, leaving 6 bases unmatched. The CDR3 DNA follows: TGTGCCAGCAGGGGGAAGGGGGCGGAAAAACTGTTTTTT. Its translation is CASRGKGAEKLFF. Variable domain in full (rest from reference TRBV7-2 and TRBJ1-4): GAGVSQSPSNKVTEKGKDVELRCDPISGHTALYWYRQSLGQGLEFLIYFQGNSAPDKSGLPSDRFSAERTGGSVSTLTIQRTQQEDSAVYLCASRGKGAEKLFFGSGTQLSVL.

The CDR3 bases are TGTGCCAGCAGTTACTCACAGGGGCACACAGATACGCAGTATTTT. Translating gives CASSYSQGHTDTQYF. V gene TRBV6-6 combines with J gene TRBJ2-3; 7 bases align to TRBD1. Germline V gene sequence: CDR1 MNHNY, CDR2 SVGAGI (reference sequence). Losses at the gene ends were 0 bases for V and 2 bases for J; bases not matched to a gene: 2. This CDR3 contains 15 residues.

This clone was observed a handful of times. The J gene is TRBJ1-6, the V gene TRBV27, with 9 positions matching TRBD1. The V gene's germline CDR1 is MNHEY and CDR2 SMNVEV (reference sequence). Trimming cost V 5 bases and J 11 bases; bases outside gene matches: 7. The CDR3 covers 14 residues. In DNA form, the CDR3 reads TGTGCCAGCAGTCCCGGGACAGGGTTCACACCCCTCCACTTT. Translating gives CASSPGTGFTPLHF.

The chain carries TRBV10-1 and TRBJ1-3; possible D gene TRBD1, 6 bases. The germline V gene has CDR1 WNHNN and CDR2 SYGVQD (reference sequence). The CDR3 spans 13 residues. V was trimmed by 8 bases and J by 6 bases, leaving 14 bases between them. The DNA for the CDR3 is TGCGCCAGCTCGGACAGCGGAGTAAACACCATATATTTT. Translation: CASSDSGVNTIYF.

Note on this clone: A junction end diverges from the germline sequence, so it may reflect a read error. V usage is TRBV5-1 and J usage is TRBJ2-7, with D unresolved. This CDR3 contains 16 residues. Germline V gene lookup returns CDR1 SGHRS and CDR2 YFSETQ. The CDR3 bases are TGCGTCAGCAGCTTGGCCCCAGGAACGGATTTCTACGAGCAGTACTTC. Encoded protein: CVSSLAPGTDFYEQYF.

The V and J genes are TRBV28 and TRBJ2-3; tentatively, D is TRBD2 (5 bases). Trimming took off 9 bases at V and 5 bases at J, with 21 bases between the two ends. Germline assignment: CDR1 MDHEN and CDR2 SYDVKM. This CDR3 has 15 residues. Written as DNA, the CDR3 is TGTGCCAGTTCGATGGGGAGCTACTTTAGAGATACGCAGTATTTT. Translated: CASSMGSYFRDTQYF.

This clone was seen just once. The chain uses TRBV27 and TRBJ2-2, with D possibly being TRBD2 (6 bases). Germline lookup yields CDR1 MNHEY and CDR2 SMNVEV (reference sequence). V lost 6 bases to trimming and J lost 3 bases, with 20 bases between them. The length of the CDR3 is 17 residues. The CDR3 spells CASSHRPFPGDTGELFF. The CDR3 coding sequence is TGTGCCAGCAGCCACAGGCCCTTCCCGGGAGACACCGGGGAGCTGTTTTTT.

The J gene is TRBJ1-4, the V gene TRBV29-1; D possibly corresponds to TRBD1 (6 bases). The CDR3 length is 13 residues. Deletions cut 6 bases from V and 4 bases from J, with 12 bases between. The germline V gene has CDR1 SQVTM and CDR2 ANQGSEA. The CDR3 reads CSVRGGINEKLFF. For the CDR3, the DNA is TGCAGCGTCAGAGGGGGGATTAATGAAAAACTGTTTTTT.

The chain couples TRBV5-6 to TRBJ2-7; TRBD1 agrees at 12 bases. The germline gives CDR1 SGHDT, CDR2 YYEEEE. The CDR3 sequence is 15 residues long. The V segment lost 4 bases and the J segment 4 bases; nucleotides outside the gene matches: 6. Here the CDR3 reads CASSPGTGGLYEQYF. DNA for the CDR3: TGTGCCAGCAGCCCCGGGACAGGGGGCTTGTACGAGCAGTACTTC.

The gene calls are TRBV6-5 and TRBJ2-7; 7 positions agree with TRBD1. The CDR3 totals 14 residues. Germline V gives CDR1 MNHEY, CDR2 SVGAGI. After removal of 6 bases from V and 3 bases from J, the junction contained 8 bases not matched to a gene. The CDR3 here is CASSGTATDYEQYF. The DNA for the CDR3 is TGTGCCAGCAGCGGGACAGCAACAGACTACGAGCAGTACTTC.

The genes are TRBV7-8 and TRBJ1-1; D not resolved. V shed 2 bases and J shed 1 base, with 8 bases lying between them. Germline V gene sequence: CDR1 SGHVS, CDR2 FQNEAQ. CDR3 length: 14 amino acids. CDR3 region: CASSLWGSNTEAFF. The CDR3 DNA reads TGTGCCAGCAGCTTATGGGGTTCGAACACTGAAGCTTTCTTT.

The chain combines TRBV5-6 with TRBJ1-1; TRBD1 might be the D (5 bases). The germline CDR1 and CDR2 sequences are SGHDT and YYEEEE. The V end was cut by 4 bases, the J end by 0 bases, with 16 bases between. The length of the CDR3 is 16 residues. Written as DNA, the CDR3 is TGTGCCAGCAGCCGCTTTGGGGGGGGGATGAACACTGAAGCTTTCTTT. This encodes CASSRFGGGMNTEAFF.

This sequence joins TRBV4-1 and TRBJ2-7, with a tentative D call TRBD1 (6 bases). Germline values: CDR1 MGHRA, CDR2 YSYEKL. The CDR3 is 15 amino acids. V dropped 3 bases and J dropped 2 bases, with 14 bases sitting between them. CDR3 loop: CASSQEPGQAYEQYF. DNA for the CDR3: TGCGCCAGCAGCCAGGAACCGGGACAAGCCTACGAGCAGTACTTC.

The gene calls are TRBV2 and TRBJ2-1; D call uncertain. There are 14 residues in the CDR3. Germline assignment: CDR1 SNHLY and CDR2 FYNNEI. V lost 7 bases, J lost 3 bases, and 13 bases lay in between. The CDR3 region has the DNA TGTGCCAGCATACGGTGGACGGTCTACAATGAGCAGTTCTTC. As protein: CASIRWTVYNEQFF. The whole variable domain, filled in from reference TRBV2 and TRBJ2-1, reads EPEVTQTPSHQVTQMGQEVILRCVPISNHLYFYWYRQILGQKVEFLVSFYNNEISEKSEIFDDQFSVERPDGSNFTLKIRSTKLEDSAMYFCASIRWTVYNEQFFGPGTRLTVL.

CDR3 amino acids: CASSLLGDLYEQYF. The CDR3 DNA reads as TGTGCCAGCAGCCTGCTAGGGGACCTCTACGAGCAGTACTTC. V and J are TRBV5-6 and TRBJ2-7; TRBD1 or TRBD2 may be the D gene (5 bases each). The CDR3 totals 14 residues. Trimming pared 4 bases from V and 3 bases from J, leaving 14 bases between. Looked up from germline, CDR1 is SGHDT and CDR2 is YYEEEE.

V and J are TRBV5-1 and TRBJ1-1, with a weak D call TRBD1 (5 bases). This CDR3 contains 12 residues. V was trimmed by 4 bases and J by 2 bases, leaving 6 bases between them. CDR1 and CDR2 from the germline V gene are SGHRS and YFSETQ. CDR3: CASSRDNTEAFF. Written as DNA, the CDR3 is TGCGCCAGCAGCCGGGACAACACTGAAGCTTTCTTT.

V gene TRBV30 combines with J gene TRBJ2-7; 8 positions agree with TRBD2. V shed 4 bases, J shed 4 bases, and the junction held 6 bases outside the gene matches. Germline V gene lookup returns CDR1 GTSNPN and CDR2 SVGIG (reference sequence). This CDR3 is built from 13 residues. CDR3 region: CAWTSGTRYEQYF. CDR3 sequence (DNA): TGTGCCTGGACCTCCGGGACTAGGTACGAGCAGTACTTC.

V gene TRBV7-2 combines with J gene TRBJ2-5; weak D call: TRBD2 (6 bases). CDR1 SGHTA and CDR2 FQGNSA come from the germline V gene. The CDR3 loop spans 14 amino acids. V lost 0 bases and J lost 1, with 6 bases in between. The CDR3 loop reads CASSLAGGQETQYF. CDR3 sequence (DNA): TGTGCCAGCAGCTTAGCGGGGGGCCAAGAGACCCAGTACTTC.

The CDR3 coding sequence is TGTGCCAGCAGTTCGGGACAGGGGGGAGGAAACACCATATATTTT. This sequence encodes CASSSGQGGGNTIYF. The chain carries TRBV28 and TRBJ1-3, with 11 positions matching TRBD1. The V gene end was trimmed by 4 bases and the J gene end by 4 bases; junction bases not matched to a gene: 3. CDR1 MDHEN and CDR2 SYDVKM come from the germline V gene. This CDR3 spans 15 amino acids.

The gene calls are TRBV5-6 and TRBJ1-1, with D maybe TRBD1 (5 bases). The CDR3 length is 15 residues. The germline V gene encodes CDR1 SGHDT and CDR2 YYEEEE. V was trimmed by 0 bases and J by 3 bases, leaving 12 bases between them. Written as DNA, the CDR3 is TGTGCCAGCAGCTTGGGCCCGGGGGAAGACACTGAAGCTTTCTTT. Amino acid sequence: CASSLGPGEDTEAFF.

This sequence joins TRBV27 and TRBJ2-1, with 8 bases fitting TRBD1. This CDR3 is built from 14 residues. CDR1 is MNHEY, CDR2 SMNVEV, per germline (reference sequence). J lost 10 bases, V lost 5 bases, and 10 bases had no gene match. CDR3 DNA sequence: TGTGCCAGCAGTCCCTACCAGGGGGCCTGGGAGCAGTTCTTC. Its protein product is CASSPYQGAWEQFF.

This clone was counted a few times. The chain is built from TRBV19 and TRBJ1-5; D might be TRBD1 (5 bases). Between the trimmed V and J ends, which lost 8 bases and 2 bases, there was a span of 16 bases. This CDR3 has 15 amino acids. CDR1 and CDR2 (germline): LNHDA, SQIVND (reference sequence). In DNA, the CDR3 is TGTGCCAGTGGTCCATCCAGGGAGGGCAATCAGCCCCAGCATTTT. This encodes CASGPSREGNQPQHF.

This chain joins TRBV6-5 and TRBJ1-2, with D unclear. CDR3 length: 13 residues. Trimming took 5 bases from V and 8 from J, leaving 15 bases between them. CDR1 and CDR2 from the germline V gene are MNHEY and SVGAGI. The CDR3 loop is CASSDATAGGYTF. The CDR3 bases are TGTGCCAGCAGTGACGCTACGGCGGGCGGCTACACCTTC.

The gene calls are TRBV19 and TRBJ2-3, with D unclear. Trimming left V 5 bases short and J 0 bases short, with 9 bases between. Germline V gene sequence: CDR1 LNHDA, CDR2 SQIVND (reference sequence). CDR3 length: 14 residues. This CDR3 reads CASSPQVSTDTQYF. For the CDR3, the DNA is TGTGCCAGTAGTCCGCAGGTTAGCACAGATACGCAGTATTTT.